This is a list of T cell receptor beta chains from one sample in a study of CD8 T cells in Susac syndrome. TCRdb called the immunoSEQ multiplex PCR reads again in MiXCR, with one record for every CDR3 protein. This table holds approximately 200,000 distinct CDR3 sequences, approximately 95% found once. The sequenced material came from CD4+ T cells from PBMCs. Source of these receptors: a human donor with multiple sclerosis. Each CDR3 is given with its conserved first and last residue. A D gene is named only where the DNA matches it firmly. Expanded clones are given a class, and other clones once, few, many or no size at all.

clone_size,v_call,d_call,j_call,cdr3_aa,cdr3_nt
-,TRBV2,-,TRBJ1-1,CASSEEQNTEAFF,TGTGCCAGCAGTGAGGAACAGAACACTGAAGCTTTCTTT
once,TRBV20-1,TRBD2,TRBJ2-3,CSAKHSGGIDTQYF,TGCAGTGCTAAGCACAGCGGGGGGATCGATACGCAGTATTTT
-,TRBV15,TRBD1,TRBJ1-2,CATSRADRDYYGYTF,TGTGCCACCAGCAGAGCCGACAGGGATTACTATGGCTACACCTTC
-,TRBV7-9,TRBD1,TRBJ1-2,CASSFGVGQGSNYGYTF,TGTGCCAGCAGCTTTGGTGTTGGACAGGGATCGAACTATGGCTACACCTTC
-,TRBV29-1,-,TRBJ2-7,CSVARGVTYEQYF,TGCAGCGTTGCCAGGGGGGTGACCTACGAGCAGTACTTC
-,TRBV20-1,TRBD1,TRBJ2-3,CSGQGSTDTQYF,TGCAGTGGACAGGGGTCCACAGATACGCAGTATTTT
-,TRBV20-1,TRBD1,TRBJ2-3,CSASRTGAFTDTQYF,TGCAGTGCTAGCCGGACAGGGGCCTTCACAGATACGCAGTATTTT
-,TRBV9,TRBD2,TRBJ2-5,CASSVGSGAEETQYF,TGTGCCAGCAGCGTAGGGAGCGGGGCGGAAGAGACCCAGTACTTC
-,TRBV30,-,TRBJ2-1,CAWSGGAYNEQFF,TGTGCCTGGAGTGGGGGGGCTTACAATGAGCAGTTCTTC
-,TRBV12-3/TRBV12-4,-,TRBJ1-5,CASALVEDQPQHF,TGTGCCAGCGCACTAGTAGAGGATCAGCCCCAGCATTTT
-,TRBV29-1,-,TRBJ2-5,CSVGLPEETQYF,TGCAGCGTTGGACTACCCGAAGAGACCCAGTACTTC
-,TRBV12-3/TRBV12-4,TRBD1,TRBJ1-6,CASSPNGGQFPLHF,TGTGCCAGCAGTCCAAACGGGGGACAGTTCCCCCTCCACTTT
-,TRBV5-1,TRBD2,TRBJ2-7,CASSPDGGRYEQYF,TGCGCCAGCAGCCCGGACGGGGGGAGGTACGAGCAGTACTTC
-,TRBV29-1,-,TRBJ2-2,CSADRAGASGELFF,TGCAGCGCGGACAGGGCGGGGGCTTCCGGGGAGCTGTTTTTT
-,TRBV20-1,TRBD2,TRBJ2-5,CSARVGGVETQYF,TGCAGTGCTAGGGTCGGGGGGGTGGAGACCCAGTACTTC
-,TRBV11-2,-,TRBJ1-2,CASSPTRGAVGYGYTF,TGTGCCAGCAGCCCTACCCGAGGGGCGGTTGGCTATGGCTACACCTTC
-,TRBV5-1,TRBD1,TRBJ2-3,CASSSGDRGTTDTQYF,TGCGCCAGCAGCTCGGGGGACAGGGGTACGACAGATACGCAGTATTTT
-,TRBV12-5,TRBD1,TRBJ2-7,CASGRTGGSDEQYF,TGTGCTAGTGGCCGTACAGGGGGAAGCGACGAGCAGTACTTC
-,TRBV12-3/TRBV12-4,-,TRBJ2-3,CASTLGAQGDTQYF,TGTGCCAGCACCCTGGGGGCCCAGGGAGATACGCAGTATTTT
-,TRBV28,-,TRBJ2-5,CASRAIAETQYF,TGTGCCAGCAGGGCTATAGCGGAGACCCAGTACTTC
-,TRBV29-1,TRBD1,TRBJ1-2,CSVGGRGQPYGYTF,TGCAGCGTTGGTGGGAGGGGACAGCCCTATGGCTACACCTTC
-,TRBV18,TRBD2,TRBJ2-1,CASSPRTSGGLYNEQFF,TGTGCCAGCTCACCGCGGACTAGCGGGGGCCTCTACAATGAGCAGTTCTTC
-,TRBV3-1,-,TRBJ1-2,CASSQSEAGGYTF,TGTGCCAGCAGCCAATCCGAGGCAGGTGGCTACACCTTC
-,TRBV29-1,-,TRBJ1-4,CSVGQFGNEKLFF,TGCAGCGTTGGTCAGTTCGGTAATGAAAAACTGTTTTTT
once,TRBV7-3,-,TRBJ2-3,CASSSALGSTDTQYF,TGTGCCAGCAGCTCTGCACTGGGTAGCACAGATACGCAGTATTTT
-,TRBV5-1,-,TRBJ2-3,CASSGRDSSTDTQYF,TGCGCCAGCAGCGGCCGGGACTCCAGCACAGATACGCAGTATTTT
-,TRBV29-1,-,TRBJ2-1,CSVEGGSEQFF,TGCAGCGTTGAAGGGGGATCTGAGCAGTTCTTC
-,TRBV3-1,TRBD2,TRBJ2-5,CASSQPAGGDVETQYF,TGTGCCAGCAGCCAACCAGCGGGGGGGGATGTAGAGACCCAGTACTTC
-,TRBV5-4,TRBD1,TRBJ1-2,CASSLPLGTGDDYGYTF,TGTGCCAGCAGCCTACCGTTGGGGACAGGGGATGACTATGGCTACACCTTC
-,TRBV7-9,TRBD1,TRBJ2-3,CASSPRDRVKDTQYF,TGTGCCAGCAGCCCCCGGGACAGGGTCAAAGATACGCAGTATTTT
-,TRBV20-1,TRBD2,TRBJ2-2,CSAQGGTSLGELFF,TGCAGTGCTCAGGGAGGGACTAGCCTCGGGGAGCTGTTTTTT
-,TRBV29-1,-,TRBJ1-1,CSVAGPMNTEAFF,TGCAGCGTAGCGGGGCCAATGAACACTGAAGCTTTCTTT
-,TRBV12-3/TRBV12-4,TRBD1,TRBJ1-6,CASSGTGARNSPLHF,TGTGCCAGCAGTGGGACAGGCGCTCGGAATTCACCCCTCCACTTT